Listed below are T cell receptor beta chains from one sample, sequenced in a study of T cell responses to AZD1222 COVID-19 vaccine. Sequenced by immunoSEQ multiplex PCR; TCRdb stores in-frame clones only, minus some. The profile shows roughly 180,000 clones, under 95% of them singletons. The input for sequencing was peripheral blood, taken 28 days after the second AZD1222 dose. These TCRs come from an adult who received the AZD1222 COVID-19 vaccine. Both conserved end residues are part of each CDR3. D genes are given only for firm matches. Only some rows state a clone size, as once, few, many or a class for expanded clones.

CAWSWGAYNEQFF TGTGCCTGGAGTTGGGGGGCCTACAATGAGCAGTTCTTC TRBJ2-1 once NA TRBV30
CSVGFLTGELFF TGCAGCGTTGGCTTTCTCACCGGGGAGCTGTTTTTT TRBJ2-2 NA NA TRBV29-1
CASSQCRQDSCYGYTF TGTGCCAGCAGCCAATGCCGCCAGGACAGTTGCTATGGCTACACCTTC TRBJ1-2 NA NA TRBV3-1/TRBV3-2
CASSYSIVGGSGYTF TGTGCCAGCAGTTACTCTATCGTCGGGGGATCTGGCTACACCTTC TRBJ1-2 once NA TRBV6-5
CSVEWAGTKGYTF TGCAGCGTTGAATGGGCAGGGACTAAGGGCTACACCTTC TRBJ1-2 NA NA TRBV29-1
CASRLAGQETQYF TGTGCCAGCCGACTAGCGGGGCAAGAGACCCAGTACTTC TRBJ2-5 NA TRBD2 TRBV6-5
CASSFDRGSYEQYF TGTGCCAGCAGCTTCGACAGGGGGTCCTACGAGCAGTACTTC TRBJ2-7 NA TRBD1 TRBV11-2
CASSSTPKYAYNEQFF TGTGCCAGCAGTTCAACCCCCAAGTATGCGTACAATGAGCAGTTCTTC TRBJ2-1 NA NA TRBV6-5
CASSQDPASGGEQFF TGCGCCAGCAGCCAAGATCCCGCTAGCGGGGGTGAGCAGTTCTTC TRBJ2-1 NA TRBD2 TRBV4-1
CASSSSTTGGETQYF TGTGCCAGCAGCTCAAGCACGACGGGGGGAGAGACCCAGTACTTC TRBJ2-5 NA TRBD2 TRBV11-2
CASGVRGNEKLFF TGTGCCAGCGGGGTCAGGGGTAATGAAAAACTGTTTTTT TRBJ1-4 once NA TRBV27
CASSRAGAREQYF TGTGCCAGCAGCCGAGCTGGGGCTCGCGAGCAGTACTTC TRBJ2-7 NA NA TRBV28
CASSEVVTLDTEAFF TGTGCCAGCAGTGAAGTGGTTACTCTGGACACTGAAGCTTTCTTT TRBJ1-1 NA NA TRBV28
CASSPHHVGGYGYTF TGTGCCAGCAGCCCCCACCACGTTGGTGGATATGGCTACACCTTC TRBJ1-2 NA NA TRBV11-2
CASSLDWGWQYF TGTGCCAGCAGCTTAGATTGGGGTTGGCAGTACTTC TRBJ2-7 few NA TRBV11-2
CASSPPFGTGANYGYTF TGTGCCAGCTCACCACCCTTCGGGACAGGGGCTAACTATGGCTACACCTTC TRBJ1-2 NA TRBD1 TRBV18
CASSQGGKVRDGYYEQYF TGTGCCAGCAGCCAAGGGGGTAAGGTTCGGGACGGGTACTACGAGCAGTACTTC TRBJ2-7 NA NA TRBV4-2
CAWSFSELQAPRRGYTF TGTGCCTGGAGCTTCTCAGAACTCCAGGCACCAAGGAGAGGCTACACCTTC TRBJ1-2 NA NA TRBV30
CASSYSKMVGAYEQYF TGTGCCAGCAGTTACTCGAAAATGGTGGGCGCCTACGAGCAGTACTTC TRBJ2-7 NA NA TRBV6-2/TRBV6-3
CASSIGTSPDTQYF TGTGCCAGTAGTATAGGGACCTCCCCAGATACGCAGTATTTT TRBJ2-3 few NA TRBV19
CASSSFDTGKAQYF TGTGCCAGCAGCTCATTCGACACGGGAAAGGCCCAGTACTTC TRBJ2-5 NA NA TRBV5-6
CASTRQSVGNQPQHF TGTGCCAGCACCCGACAGTCCGTTGGGAATCAGCCCCAGCATTTT TRBJ1-5 NA NA TRBV2
CASSPGTGRGGELFF TGTGCCAGCAGCCCCGGGACAGGGCGGGGCGGGGAGCTGTTTTTT TRBJ2-2 NA TRBD1 TRBV9
CASSPIAGAWGNNEQFF TGTGCCAGCAGCCCAATAGCGGGAGCATGGGGCAACAATGAGCAGTTCTTC TRBJ2-1 NA TRBD2 TRBV7-2
CASSSAGGLIDQPQHF TGTGCCAGCAGCTCCGCAGGGGGCTTGATCGATCAGCCCCAGCATTTT TRBJ1-5 NA TRBD1 TRBV7-9
CASSVGVAGNNEQFF TGTGCCAGCAGCGTAGGAGTAGCGGGGAACAATGAGCAGTTCTTC TRBJ2-1 NA TRBD2 TRBV9
CASTLQGAGTEAFF TGTGCCAGCACACTTCAGGGGGCGGGAACTGAAGCTTTCTTT TRBJ1-1 NA TRBD1 TRBV28
CASSLEFTSSTEAFF TGCGCCAGCAGCTTGGAGTTTACCTCCAGCACTGAAGCTTTCTTT TRBJ1-1 NA NA TRBV5-1
CASSYGVNYGYTF TGTGCCAGCAGTTACGGGGTTAACTATGGCTACACCTTC TRBJ1-2 NA NA TRBV6-5
CASSRVQETQYF TGTGCCAGCAGCAGGGTCCAAGAGACCCAGTACTTC TRBJ2-5 NA NA TRBV13
CASSFGRETQYF TGCGCCAGCAGCTTCGGGAGAGAGACCCAGTACTTC TRBJ2-5 NA NA TRBV5-1
CATSRVTGGRTEKLFF TGTGCCACCAGCAGGGTAACAGGGGGTCGGACTGAAAAACTGTTTTTT TRBJ1-4 NA TRBD1 TRBV15
CASSLRQGWDQETQYF TGTGCCAGCAGCCTCAGACAGGGGTGGGACCAAGAGACCCAGTACTTC TRBJ2-5 NA TRBD1 TRBV13
CASSLDRNLEAFF TGTGCCAGCAGCTTAGACCGGAACCTTGAAGCTTTCTTT TRBJ1-1 NA NA TRBV7-6
CSVSGQFNTEAFF TGCAGCGTCTCGGGACAGTTCAACACTGAAGCTTTCTTT TRBJ1-1 NA TRBD1 TRBV29-1
CAWNPPGRGNSPLHF TGTGCCTGGAACCCCCCCGGGAGGGGGAATTCACCCCTCCACTTT TRBJ1-6 NA NA TRBV30
CASSFRAGTTEAFF TGTGCCAGCAGCTTTAGGGCGGGTACGACTGAAGCTTTCTTT TRBJ1-1 NA NA TRBV5-6
CASSPRTGEGSPLHF TGTGCCAGCAGTCCGAGGACAGGGGAAGGTTCACCCCTCCACTTT TRBJ1-6 NA TRBD1 TRBV2
CASSLFNQPQHF TGTGCCAGCAGCTTGTTCAATCAGCCCCAGCATTTT TRBJ1-5 many NA TRBV5-8
CASSVAGISGQGDTKNIQYF TGTGCCAGCAGCGTAGCTGGAATCTCCGGACAGGGAGATACCAAAAACATTCAGTACTTC TRBJ2-4 NA TRBD1 TRBV9
CASSVGSYEQYF TGCGCCAGCAGCGTGGGGTCCTACGAGCAGTACTTC TRBJ2-7 NA NA TRBV4-1
CASRVAGQGSTEAFF TGTGCCAGCCGGGTGGCGGGACAGGGTAGCACTGAAGCTTTCTTT TRBJ1-1 once TRBD1 TRBV19
CASSPTGTGVRPNEKLFF TGTGCCAGTAGTCCAACCGGGACAGGGGTACGTCCTAATGAAAAACTGTTTTTT TRBJ1-4 NA TRBD1 TRBV19
CASSHWTGRDTEAFF TGTGCCAGCAGTCACTGGACAGGACGGGACACTGAAGCTTTCTTT TRBJ1-1 NA TRBD1 TRBV27
CASSPGYNEQFF TGCGCCAGCAGCCCTGGCTACAATGAGCAGTTCTTC TRBJ2-1 NA NA TRBV5-1
CASSLGELAFYEQYF TGCGCCAGCAGCCTGGGTGAACTAGCGTTTTACGAGCAGTACTTC TRBJ2-7 NA TRBD2 TRBV4-1
CASSLGSYNEQFF TGTGCCAGCAGTTTGGGTTCCTACAATGAGCAGTTCTTC TRBJ2-1 NA NA TRBV27
CASSFPARGPTYNEQFF TGTGCCAGCAGCTTTCCCGCAAGGGGGCCCACCTACAATGAGCAGTTCTTC TRBJ2-1 NA TRBD1 TRBV7-9